These 8 T cell receptor beta chains originate from one sample sequenced in a study of shared clonotypes between healthy human individuals. This table comes from immunoSEQ multiplex PCR, and its TCRdb copy is limited to in-frame clones, with some not included. The data contain 190,000 or so clones, 65% to 80% of them singletons. Sequencing used memory CD4+ T cells sorted from blood. Sample subset: CD45RA-negative fraction. These receptors all stem from a man aged 25 to 40 in good health.

The chain has TRBV9 and TRBJ2-5, with 7 bases fitting TRBD1. Trimming removed 5 bases from V and 7 bases from J; junction bases left unmatched: 11. This CDR3 comprises 14 residues. Per the germline V gene, CDR1 is SGDLS and CDR2 is YYNGEE. CDR3 in DNA: TGTGCCAGCAGAGGAGCCAGGGGGAAGGGGACCCAGTACTTC. Residues: CASRGARGKGTQYF.

The V call is TRBV5-1, the J call TRBJ2-1, with 14 bases identical to TRBD2. Trimming removed 3 bases from V and 0 bases from J; junction bases left unmatched: 11. Germline CDR1 SGHRS, CDR2 YFSETQ. This CDR3 spans 20 amino acids. The CDR3 region has the DNA TGCGCCAGCAGCTGGGGGACTAGCGGGAGTTTCTCCAGCTCCTACAATGAGCAGTTCTTC. Its protein is CASSWGTSGSFSSSYNEQFF.

This clone occurred many times. V and J are TRBV10-1 and TRBJ2-7; 13 nucleotides agree with TRBD2. From germline, CDR1 is WNHNN and CDR2 SYGVQD (reference sequence). Trimming took 0 bases from V and 11 from J; bases not matched to a gene: 1. This CDR3 is built from 13 residues. In nucleotides, the CDR3 is TGCGCCAGCAGTGAGTCGACTAGCGGGAGGAAGTACTTC. It codes for CASSESTSGRKYF.

The chain uses TRBV29-1 and TRBJ2-2; the D is unclear. Germline V gene lookup returns CDR1 SQVTM and CDR2 ANQGSEA. Trimming removed 4 bases at V and 0 bases at J, with 9 bases between. The CDR3 is made up of 14 amino acids. This CDR3 reads CSVVSAANTGELFF. CDR3 nucleotides: TGCAGCGTTGTAAGCGCGGCGAACACCGGGGAGCTGTTTTTT.

The V gene is TRBV9, the J gene TRBJ1-5; no definite D call. Trimming left V 0 bases short and J 2 bases short, with 3 bases between. Per the germline V gene, CDR1 is SGDLS and CDR2 is YYNGEE. The CDR3 has 13 residues. CDR3 coding DNA: TGTGCCAGCAGCGTAGATGGCAATCAGCCCCAGCATTTT. Protein: CASSVDGNQPQHF.

V and J are TRBV28 and TRBJ2-7; perhaps TRBD1 as D (6 bases). The V gene lost 2 bases and the J gene lost 3 bases, with 14 bases spanning the gap. CDR1 is MDHEN, CDR2 SYDVKM, per germline. This CDR3 spans 15 amino acids. CDR3 DNA sequence: TGTGCCAGCAGTTTACGTTTTGGACAGATCTACGAGCAGTACTTC. Its protein is CASSLRFGQIYEQYF.

This clone was detected many times. The V call is TRBV25-1, the J call TRBJ1-2, with D maybe TRBD1 (5 bases). The germline V gene encodes CDR1 MGHDK and CDR2 SYGVNS. This CDR3 has 14 residues. Deletions cut 3 bases from V and 3 bases from J, with 11 bases between. The chain's CDR3 is CASSDVGGDYGYTF. DNA for the CDR3: TGTGCCAGCAGTGACGTAGGAGGGGACTATGGCTACACCTTC.

The rearrangement links TRBV29-1 to TRBJ2-5; D tentatively reads TRBD1 or TRBD2 (5 bases each). The CDR3 loop spans 13 amino acids. Germline CDR1 SQVTM, CDR2 ANQGSEA. V was pared by 4 bases and J by 7 bases, with 16 bases between. The CDR3 DNA is TGCAGCGTTGGACTGACGGGGACGACGACCCAGTACTTC. Protein product: CSVGLTGTTTQYF.